The 4 T cell receptor beta chains given below trace back to one sample, sequenced in a study of CD4 T cells in relation to SARS-CoV-2 and coronaviruses. The unexposed donors gave CD4+ T cells in about 2011-2018, prior to COVID-19. The cells were cultured for about ten days before CD4+ T cells were isolated. Some clones are missing from TCRdb's copy, which holds only in-frame ones; the method was immunoSEQ multiplex PCR. The sample contains about 28,000 clones, around 80% of which appear only once. These TCRs are of unknown antigen specificity. Source material: CD4+ T cells from PBMCs, cultured in vitro. The source of these receptors is a human donor in good health.

The genes are TRBV7-2 and TRBJ1-1, with D maybe TRBD1 (5 bases). The germline V gene encodes CDR1 SGHTA and CDR2 FQGNSA. The germline V and J ends were trimmed by 3 bases and 1 base, with 9 bases remaining between them. The CDR3 extends over 14 amino acids. The CDR3 bases are TGTGCCAGCAGCTTGGGCAGGGCGAACACTGAAGCTTTCTTT. Encoded protein: CASSLGRANTEAFF. Full variable domain (remainder filled in from reference TRBV7-2 and TRBJ1-1): GAGVSQSPSNKVTEKGKDVELRCDPISGHTALYWYRQSLGQGLEFLIYFQGNSAPDKSGLPSDRFSAERTGGSVSTLTIQRTQQEDSAVYLCASSLGRANTEAFFGQGTRLTVV.

CDR3 region: CASSGQGDTEAFF. The DNA for the CDR3 is TGTGCCAGCAGTGGACAGGGAGACACTGAAGCTTTCTTT. The V and J genes are TRBV2 and TRBJ1-1; 7 bases line up with TRBD1. This CDR3 contains 13 residues. Germline assignment: CDR1 SNHLY and CDR2 FYNNEI. With 4 bases clipped from V and 3 bases from J, the junction kept 2 bases outside the gene matches.

The chain combines TRBV7-2 with TRBJ2-5; D remains ambiguous. With 1 base removed from V and 4 bases from J, the gap between germline ends came to 10 bases. The CDR3 has 14 amino acids. Germline CDR1 is SGHTA and CDR2 is FQGNSA. The CDR3 region has the DNA TGTGCCAGCAGCTTAGGGCTAGATGGAGAGACCCAGTACTTC. This codes for CASSLGLDGETQYF. The full variable domain, in which reference TRBV7-2 and TRBJ2-5 provide the parts outside the CDR3, is GAGVSQSPSNKVTEKGKDVELRCDPISGHTALYWYRQSLGQGLEFLIYFQGNSAPDKSGLPSDRFSAERTGGSVSTLTIQRTQQEDSAVYLCASSLGLDGETQYFGPGTRLLVL.

The chain links TRBV12-5 to TRBJ1-1; TRBD1 aligns across 10 bases. V was pared by 6 bases and J by 5 bases, with 9 bases of the junction left unmatched. Germline V gene lookup returns CDR1 LGHNT and CDR2 FRNRAP. The CDR3 length is 15 residues. This CDR3 is CASGPTGGKRTEAFF. In DNA, the CDR3 is TGTGCTAGTGGGCCGACAGGGGGCAAACGAACTGAAGCTTTCTTT.